A single TCR beta chain is shown here with its context. This clone came up a few times. Its cognate antigen has yet to be identified. No base-level quality is on record; no much larger clone is a single base apart. Other DNA sequences in the same sample also yield this CDR3. Taken from the germline V gene, the CDR1 and CDR2 loops are KGHSH and LQKENI. The V and J ends are trimmed by 0 bases and 2 bases, leaving 7 bases between them. The CDR3 spans 14 residues, from the cysteine through the phenylalanine. The entry retains the CDR3 DNA only, 42 bases that are in frame from base 1. Donors were healthy HIV-negative adults with no recently reported acute infections or vaccinations. Every donor was a Caucasian adult living in Nashville, Tennessee, USA. Magnetic negative selection was used to enrich CD4+ T cells, after which naive cells were positively selected on CD45RA and the negative fraction became the memory subset. After blood collection by leukapheresis, PBMCs were isolated using Ficoll-Histopaque density gradient centrifugation and then cryopreserved in the vapor phase of liquid nitrogen. Analytical flow cytometry was used to check the purity and quantity of every magnetically sorted T cell population. Genomic DNA was isolated from each sorted fraction and quantified by UV absorbance on a Nanodrop 2000c.

The data originate from a study of shared clonotypes between healthy human individuals (TCRdb year 2020). Notes on the research overall: A few men and a couple of women, aged 18 to 49 years, made up the cohort. Per donor, leukapheresis produced somewhere between about 0.9 and 9.5 billion PBMCs. The study deeply sequenced blood TCR repertoires of roughly five healthy adults to estimate repertoire size and the extent of clonotype sharing between individuals. For each donor, CD4 naive and CD4 memory were each run on three plates, CD8 naive on two plates, and CD8 memory on one plate. To increase sequencing depth and limit assay-specific biases, different laboratories used diverse techniques to prepare libraries and sequence TCR repertoires. What the research found in general, with its limitations: Pairwise subsampling led to the expectation that sequencing depth would affect the degree of clonotype sharing among donors. Larger estimated clonotype richness was generally found for naive subsets than for memory subsets. Incomplete sequencing was indicated by rarefaction of sorted-subset datasets, despite the large sequencing depth. Compared with non-shared clonotypes, clonotypes shared by all four sorted-subset donors had higher generation probabilities. Only blood was sampled, and tissue TCR repertoires likely differ from those in blood. When several donors were compared, the shared fraction of clonotypes was about 5.4% for naive CD4, 3.5% for naive CD8, roughly 2.5% for memory CD4, and approximately 0.4% for memory CD8. The genetic and exposure-history diversity represented was limited by the small number of donors.

Using the deep immunoSEQ assay, multiplex PCR amplified TCR CDR3 regions from genomic DNA. Genomic DNA extracted from each cell subset was distributed evenly over all wells of several immunoSEQ 96-well plates, and each plate served as one replicate. For sorted subsets, 150 to 200 ng genomic DNA, equal to 30,000 or so T cell genomes, was loaded into each replicate PCR. Purified libraries were measured with a Qubit 3.0 fluorometer, size-checked on a Bioanalyzer 2100, and measured again with the KAPA Library Quantification kit. A separate single-read 150-cycle Illumina NextSeq 550 flow cell was used to sequence each immunoSEQ 96-well plate. The authors' analysis ran thus. The immunoSEQ output contained only junctional sequences without quality scores, so filtering could not match that applied to full-length reads. To assign V/J genes and CDR3, sequences were annotated against IMGT germline references using PyIR, a Python wrapper for IgBLAST v1.9. Reads with weak V/J assignments (E-value above 1e-6), missing CDR3, stop codons, out-of-frame junctions, or ambiguous translated residues were removed. V3J clonotypes were defined as sequences sharing the same inferred V gene, J gene, and CDR3 amino acid sequence. The percentage overlap between two repertoires was calculated by dividing the number of shared unique clonotypes by the size of the smaller repertoire. Richness of each repertoire was evaluated using RTK rarefaction, the Chao1 estimator, and Recon v2.1 estimates of unobserved clonotypes. OLGA was used to compute generation probabilities for all TCRbeta clonotypes that the gDNA method yielded from a handful of donors. The source is immuneACCESS, and TCRdb retained only in-frame sequences with V and J called. Part of the clones is not carried over; for the studies checked, unresolved V genes explain less than half of this, and the remainder is unexplained. The V and J calls and clone size are taken from that table; D and trimming were inferred from the DNA. The sample table records about a million clones; more than 60% of these occur just once. The ten largest account for approximately 1.5% of the sample.

The chain is encoded by TRBV18 joined to TRBJ1-1; perhaps TRBD1 is the D gene, with 5 bases matching. What was sequenced was memory CD4+ T cells sorted from blood. The cell subset or site label on this specimen signifies: CD45RA-negative fraction. The sequence was obtained from a young man in good health. The CDR3 region has the sequence CASSPPGGNTEAFF. The nucleotides read TGTGCCAGCTCACCACCTGGGGGTAACACTGAAGCTTTCTTT.